The clone carrying this TCR beta chain showed up many times. A universal primer site was incorporated via template switching, and the cDNA contained unique molecular identifiers. TCRdb re-derived calls from the 5' RACE reads in MiXCR, one entry per CDR3 protein. In the table there are roughly 630,000 distinct CDR3 sequences, around 7.5% of which are singletons. The data derive from a study of identical twins. Everyone who donated was a healthy Caucasian. The germline gives CDR1 SGHNT, CDR2 YENEEA. Trimming took 5 bases from V and 9 from J; bases not matched to a gene: 11. The CDR3 contains 15 residues. This sample was also put to use in a study of yellow fever vaccine responses in identical twins. As that report states: Twins reportedly appeared to share part of their vaccine T cell response while keeping part individual.

Sequencing was carried out using PBMCs. The genes are TRBV11-3 and TRBJ2-1; 9 bases fit TRBD2. The source is a woman between 18 and 30 years old in good health. CDR3 sequence: CASSPYSGSGVEQFF. Written as DNA, the CDR3 is TGTGCCAGCAGCCCCTATAGCGGGAGCGGGGTTGAGCAGTTCTTC.